The 6 T cell receptor beta chains below come from one sample, sequenced in a study of T cell clonality in common variable immunodeficiency. Antigen specificity for these receptors is unknown. Notes on the study in general: Common variable immunodeficiency TCR beta sequences reportedly had fewer deletions and N-nucleotide insertions.

Profiled with immunoSEQ multiplex PCR; TCRdb holds only in-frame clones, not every one. The sample holds around 30,000 clones, and no clone turns up only once. Sequencing used peripheral blood mononuclear cells. The source is a human donor with common variable immunodeficiency.

CDR3 bases read: TGCAGTGCTAACTACGTCAGCGACGAG. Translating it yields CSANYVSDE. The whole CDR3 protein is CSANYVSDEQYF. The genes are TRBV20-1 and TRBJ2-7, with D unresolved. The read ends 3 residues shy of where the CDR3 ends; the end is completed using the germline J gene. CDR1 and CDR2 from the germline V gene are DFQATT and SNEGSKA (reference sequence). Trimming removed 4 bases at V and 5 bases at J, with 12 bases between. The CDR3 contains 12 residues.

Details on this clone: With the read ending 3 residues before the CDR3 end, the germline J gene is used to fill in that end. The chain recombines TRBV20-1 with TRBJ2-1; TRBD2 matches at 13 bases. Germline loops: CDR1 DFQATT, CDR2 SNEGSKA (reference sequence). The CDR3 spans 17 residues. Trimming took 7 bases from V and 0 from J; bases not matched to a gene: 9. The CDR3 region is CSGETSGRSSSYNEQFF. The sequenced part of the CDR3 DNA is TGCAGTGGCGAGACTAGCGGGAGGTCTAGCTCCTACAATGAG.

This clone has a count of ten or more. From the germline J gene comes the end of the CDR3, since the read stops 3 residues before it. The V and J genes are TRBV7-3 and TRBJ2-1; D is ambiguous. The germline CDR1 and CDR2 sequences are SGHTA and FQGTGA. V lost 0 bases, J lost 0 bases, and 6 bases lay in between. The CDR3 loop spans 15 amino acids. The CDR3: CASSLTFHSYNEQFF. The CDR3 bases that were read are TGTGCCAGCAGCTTAACTTTCCACTCCTACAATGAG.

This clone was picked up many times. Incomplete CDR3 DNA: TGTGCCAGCAGTGCGGACAGGGGGCGACTGAACACTGAA. Amino acid sequence: CASSADRGRLNTE. The entire CDR3 protein is CASSADRGRLNTEAFF. J is TRBJ1-1 and V is TRBV6-1, with 11 bases aligning to TRBD1. The read finishes 3 residues shy of the CDR3 end, and the germline J gene is used to complete it. The V and J ends lost 4 bases and 0 bases, in that order; junction bases with no gene match: 4. Germline lookup yields CDR1 MNHNS and CDR2 SASEGT. The CDR3 extends over 16 amino acids.

In the case of this clone: The read gets to within 3 residues of the CDR3 end, and the germline J gene fills in the rest. This chain links TRBV7-9 with TRBJ2-1; D ambiguous. This CDR3 is 12 amino acids long. Germline V lookup: CDR1 SEHNR, CDR2 FQNEAQ (reference sequence). V dropped 8 bases and J dropped 3 bases, with 8 bases sitting between them. The CDR3 loop reads CASLGGYNEQFF. The CDR3 bases that were read are TGTGCCAGCCTAGGCGGCTACAATGAG.

This clone was detected many times. The read ends 3 residues before the CDR3 terminus; that terminus is restored from the germline J gene. This chain connects TRBV29-1 to TRBJ1-4, with D tentatively TRBD1 (6 bases). Between the trimmed V and J ends, which lost 4 bases and 3 bases, there was a span of 9 bases. This CDR3 comprises 13 residues. Germline V gene data show CDR1 as SQVTM and CDR2 as ANQGSEA. CDR3 DNA (partial): TGCAGCGTTGGGACAGACCCTAATGAAAAA. Translated: CSVGTDPNEK. The CDR3, in full, reads CSVGTDPNEKLFF. Complete variable domain (other parts from reference TRBV29-1 and TRBJ1-4): SAVISQKPSRDICQRGTSLTIQCQVDSQVTMMFWYRQQPGQSLTLIATANQGSEATYESGFVIDKFPISRPNLTFSTLTVSNMSPEDSSIYLCSVGTDPNEKLFFGSGTQLSVL.